This T cell receptor beta chain is from a study of shared clonotypes between healthy human individuals. Turning to this clone: Its target is not known.

After removal of 6 bases from V and 3 bases from J, the junction contained 7 bases not matched to a gene. CDR1 MDHEN and CDR2 SYDVKM come from the germline V gene. The CDR3 runs to 14 residues. Broader study findings: Relative to memory subsets, naive subsets generally showed larger estimated richness. Expectations were that clonotype sharing among donors would be affected by sequencing depth.

Produced via immunoSEQ multiplex PCR; TCRdb's table is partial and in-frame only. Here the sample spans some 630,000 clones, about two thirds being singletons. Investigators divided CD4+ cells into CD45RA+ naive and CD45RA-negative memory subsets. What was sequenced was memory CD4+ T cells sorted from blood. This sample's subset: CD45RA-negative fraction. The clonotype was recovered from a woman aged 30 to 39 in good health. The chain joins TRBV28 to TRBJ2-7; 8 nucleotides match TRBD2. CDR3 in amino acids: CASSPSGSGYEQYF. For the CDR3, the DNA is TGTGCCAGCAGCCCCAGCGGGAGCGGCTACGAGCAGTACTTC.